This T cell receptor beta chain originates from a study of shared T cell receptors in the human thymus. V was pared by 4 bases and J by 3 bases, with 6 bases of the junction left unmatched. CDR1 is SGHNT, CDR2 YYREEE, per germline (reference sequence). This CDR3 region has 14 residues. Clones were sequenced by immunoSEQ multiplex PCR, and TCRdb holds only the in-frame ones, with some missing. The sample lists roughly 660,000 clones, 70% to 90% occurring once. This same sample was also part of a study on human thymus T cells. That publication notes: Corrective surgery for congenital heart defects was being performed on the healthy Finnish infants who served as donors. During corrective heart surgery, resections were taken, and the thymus tissue came from them. Thymic and blood repertoires appeared to show biased V and J gene usage. Among unrelated individuals, related research reported thymic repertoires that overlapped highly.

The receptor was isolated from a boy under two years old with a congenital heart defect. The sample taken for sequencing was thymocytes. The V call is TRBV5-4, the J call TRBJ1-2, with 7 bases matching TRBD1. The CDR3 sequence: CASSPEGTDYGYTF. The CDR3 nucleotides are TGTGCCAGCAGCCCGGAAGGGACAGACTATGGCTACACCTTC.